This passage covers 18 T cell receptor beta chains from one sample sequenced in a study of shared clonotypes between healthy human individuals. Data came from immunoSEQ multiplex PCR; TCRdb stores just in-frame clones and leaves some out. Here the sample spans about a million clones, approximately 75% being singletons. Sequenced input: memory CD4+ T cells from PBMCs. Stated subset: CD45RA-negative fraction. These receptor sequences come from a man aged 18 to 35 in good health. Some clones in this sample may be carry-over from other donors' samples.

The chain couples TRBV9 to TRBJ2-1; TRBD1 matches at 7 bases. Germline V gene data show CDR1 as SGDLS and CDR2 as YYNGEE. CDR3 length: 12 amino acids. V shed 2 bases and J 13 bases; nucleotides not matched to a gene: 6. The CDR3 coding sequence is TGTGCCAGCAGCGTCGGGACAGAATTACAGTTCTTC. This gives the protein CASSVGTELQFF.

The gene calls are TRBV4-3 and TRBJ2-4; perhaps TRBD2 as D (6 bases). V lost 0 bases to trimming and J lost 0 bases, with 18 bases between them. The CDR3 is made up of 19 amino acids. Germline CDR1 reads LGHNA; CDR2 reads YSLEER. CDR3 region: CASSQDWRDGKLAKNIQYF. In DNA, the CDR3 is TGCGCCAGCAGCCAAGATTGGCGGGATGGAAAACTAGCCAAAAACATTCAGTACTTC.

This clone has ten or more counts. The V gene is TRBV29-1, the J gene TRBJ2-7; 10 nucleotides line up with TRBD2. CDR1 and CDR2 from the germline V gene are SQVTM and ANQGSEA. The CDR3 loop spans 19 amino acids. V gave up 6 bases and J gave up 3 bases; unmatched junction bases: 23. The CDR3 here is CSVVKTGKSSGRGGYEQYF. In DNA form, the CDR3 reads TGCAGCGTCGTGAAGACCGGAAAATCTAGCGGGAGAGGGGGCTACGAGCAGTACTTC.

This clone was seen a single time. The rearrangement links TRBV28 to TRBJ2-7; TRBD2 matches at 7 bases. The CDR3 covers 14 residues. The V gene's germline CDR1 is MDHEN and CDR2 SYDVKM. The V segment lost 4 bases and the J segment 5 bases; nucleotides outside the gene matches: 8. The CDR3: CASSSGGRAHEQYF. CDR3 DNA sequence: TGTGCCAGCAGTTCGGGGGGACGGGCTCACGAGCAGTACTTC.

V usage is TRBV7-2 and J usage is TRBJ2-5, with 7 positions matching TRBD2. Germline CDR1 reads SGHTA; CDR2 reads FQGNSA. Unmatched junction bases numbered 6, after V lost 3 bases and J lost 5 bases. This CDR3 is 14 amino acids long. The CDR3 spells CASSFMAGRETQYF. For the CDR3, the DNA is TGTGCCAGCAGCTTTATGGCCGGGAGGGAGACCCAGTACTTC. Full variable domain (outside the CDR3, taken from reference TRBV7-2 and TRBJ2-5): GAGVSQSPSNKVTEKGKDVELRCDPISGHTALYWYRQSLGQGLEFLIYFQGNSAPDKSGLPSDRFSAERTGGSVSTLTIQRTQQEDSAVYLCASSFMAGRETQYFGPGTRLLVL.

V gene TRBV7-2 combines with J gene TRBJ1-5, with TRBD1 matching 7 bases. CDR1 SGHTA and CDR2 FQGNSA come from the germline V gene. The CDR3 sequence is 13 residues long. Trimming cost V 6 bases and J 7 bases; bases outside gene matches: 6. The DNA of the CDR3 is TGTGCCAGCAGAGATACAGGGGACCAGCCCCAGCATTTT. It yields the protein CASRDTGDQPQHF.

As concerns this clone: A read error is possible here, since a much larger clone lies one base away. The chain has TRBV5-1 and TRBJ2-5, with D hard to call. From germline, CDR1 is SGHRS and CDR2 YFSETQ. This CDR3 comprises 12 residues. This CDR3 reads CANSLEWETQYF. The DNA for the CDR3 is TGCGCCAACAGCTTAGAATGGGAGACCCAGTACTTC.

V is TRBV5-1 and J is TRBJ1-2, with TRBD1 as a possible D gene (6 bases). The CDR3 sequence is 14 residues long. The V end lost 0 bases, the J end lost 4 bases, and 10 bases lay between the germline ends. The germline gives CDR1 SGHRS, CDR2 YFSETQ. As DNA, the CDR3 is TGCGCCAGCAGCTTGGGGACAGAGCTCTATGGCTACACCTTC. It encodes CASSLGTELYGYTF.

The CDR3 sequence: CASSPDRDFYEQYF. As DNA, the CDR3 is TGTGCCAGCAGCCCGGACAGGGACTTTTACGAGCAGTACTTC. The chain links TRBV6-5 to TRBJ2-7; 8 nucleotides match TRBD1. CDR3 length equals 14 residues. The junction had 8 bases not matched to a gene; V was cut back by 6 bases and J by 4 bases. Germline values: CDR1 MNHEY, CDR2 SVGAGI.

The chain has TRBV7-9 and TRBJ1-3; weak D call: TRBD1 (6 bases). Germline CDR1 and CDR2: SEHNR and FQNEAQ (reference sequence). V was cut by 5 bases and J by 0 bases, with 11 bases left in between. The CDR3 is made up of 15 amino acids. The CDR3 spells CASSTDRPSGNTIYF. Written as DNA, the CDR3 is TGTGCCAGCAGCACCGACAGGCCCTCTGGAAACACCATATATTTT.

This clone has a single count. CDR3 in DNA: TGTGCCAGCTCCAACGGGGGTTGGACCCAGTACTTC. This encodes CASSNGGWTQYF. V is TRBV28 and J is TRBJ2-5; possibly TRBD2 for D (6 bases). CDR1 is MDHEN, CDR2 SYDVKM, per germline. V was trimmed by 8 bases and J by 7 bases, leaving 14 bases between them. This CDR3 is 12 amino acids long.

In this sample, this clone turned up many times. The gene calls are TRBV7-9 and TRBJ1-5; D is perhaps TRBD1 (6 bases). Trimming cost V 6 bases and J 9 bases, with 12 bases left between them. CDR1 and CDR2 from the germline V gene are SEHNR and FQNEAQ (reference sequence). The CDR3 extends over 12 amino acids. The CDR3 DNA follows: TGTGCCAGCAGTGTCAGGGGAGGGCCCCAGCATTTT. It specifies CASSVRGGPQHF.

About this clone: This may arise from a read error, as a much more abundant clone is one base away. Other DNA sequences within the sample encode an identical CDR3. The chain carries TRBV6-5 and TRBJ1-1; TRBD1 aligns across 7 bases. The CDR3 totals 13 residues. Germline V lookup: CDR1 MNHEY, CDR2 SVGAGI. The CDR3 DNA reads as TGTGCCAGCAGTGGAGGGACAGTCACTGAGGCTTTCTTT. It translates to CASSGGTVTEAFF.

This chain connects TRBV9 to TRBJ2-2; D unresolved. This CDR3 has 13 amino acids. Germline values: CDR1 SGDLS, CDR2 YYNGEE. V was pared by 7 bases and J by 4 bases, with 11 bases between. The CDR3 loop is CASSPISTGELFF. The CDR3 nucleotides read TGTGCCAGCTCCCCGATATCCACCGGGGAGCTGTTTTTT.

The chain joins TRBV10-3 to TRBJ2-5, with 8 nucleotides matching TRBD2. Unmatched junction bases numbered 4, after V lost 4 bases and J lost 0 bases. This CDR3 has 15 residues. CDR1 is ENHRY and CDR2 is SYGVKD in the germline V gene. CDR3 region: CAISVSGGHQETQYF. The CDR3 coding sequence is TGTGCCATCAGTGTTTCGGGGGGGCACCAAGAGACCCAGTACTTC.

This clone turned up a few times. The CDR3, as DNA: TGTGCCAGCACTGCAATAAGGGGTAGTGGAAACACCATATATTTT. Protein: CASTAIRGSGNTIYF. This chain joins TRBV6-1 and TRBJ1-3, with D possibly TRBD1 on 5 matching bases. The germline V and J ends were trimmed by 7 bases and 3 bases, with 16 bases remaining between them. The V gene's germline CDR1 is MNHNS and CDR2 SASEGT. The CDR3 length is 15 residues.

The chain joins TRBV5-5 to TRBJ1-1, with 7 nucleotides matching TRBD1. Germline loops: CDR1 SGHKS, CDR2 YYEKEE (reference sequence). V was pared by 3 bases and J by 8 bases, with 4 bases of the junction left unmatched. The CDR3 length is 12 residues. CDR3 protein: CASSSRQGEAFF. The CDR3 DNA sequence: TGTGCCAGCAGCTCAAGACAGGGAGAAGCTTTCTTT.

This clone occurred once. The rearrangement joins TRBV27 to TRBJ1-1; D remains ambiguous. The germline V gene encodes CDR1 MNHEY and CDR2 SMNVEV (reference sequence). Trimming cost V 3 bases and J 5 bases, with 13 bases left between them. The CDR3 loop spans 14 amino acids. The CDR3 DNA reads TGTGCCAGCAGTTTGGCCAGGTCCCGGACTGAAGCTTTCTTT. Its translation is CASSLARSRTEAFF.